This entry lists 2 T cell receptor beta chains sequenced from one sample in a study of response to subunit inactivated influenza vaccine. Using its own MiXCR run on the RT-PCR reads, TCRdb lists one record per CDR3 protein. Counted here are fewer than 550,000 distinct CDR3 sequences, less than 30% occurring once; the ten biggest clones make up around 2%. The sequences come from CD4+ T cells sorted from PBMCs, collected more than 4 days after vaccination. These receptors came from a middle-aged man who received an inactivated influenza vaccine.

This clonotype was seen only a few times. The chain recombines TRBV20-1 with TRBJ2-5; no reliable D call. The CDR3 has 12 amino acids. The germline gives CDR1 DFQATT, CDR2 SNEGSKA (reference sequence). V was trimmed by 3 bases and J by 5 bases, leaving 10 bases between them. DNA for the CDR3: TGCAGTGCTAGTGGGGAAAGGGAGACCCAGTACTTC. It yields the protein CSASGERETQYF.

The chain uses TRBV6-5 and TRBJ2-2; D is unresolved. Between the trimmed V and J ends, which lost 2 bases and 3 bases, there was a span of 16 bases. The CDR3 loop spans 17 amino acids. CDR1 and CDR2 from the germline V gene are MNHEY and SVGAGI. The CDR3 sequence: CASSYRWKGGDTGELFF. The CDR3 nucleotides read TGTGCCAGCAGTTACCGCTGGAAGGGTGGCGACACCGGGGAGCTGTTTTTT.